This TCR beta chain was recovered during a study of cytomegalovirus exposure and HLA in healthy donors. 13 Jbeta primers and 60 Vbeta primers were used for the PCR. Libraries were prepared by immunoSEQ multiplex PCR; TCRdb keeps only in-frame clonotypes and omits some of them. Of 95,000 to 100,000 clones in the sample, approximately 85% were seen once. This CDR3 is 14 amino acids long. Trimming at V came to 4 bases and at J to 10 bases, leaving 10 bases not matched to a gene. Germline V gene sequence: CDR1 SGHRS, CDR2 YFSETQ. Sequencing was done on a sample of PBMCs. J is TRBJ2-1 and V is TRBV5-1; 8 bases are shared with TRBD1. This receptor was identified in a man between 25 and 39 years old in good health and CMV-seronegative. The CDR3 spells CASSLRQGRPEQFF. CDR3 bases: TGCGCCAGCAGCCTTAGACAGGGGCGACCGGAGCAGTTCTTC.